The 22 T cell receptor beta chains presented below share a single source sample, sequenced in a study of cytomegalovirus exposure and HLA in healthy donors (dated by TCRdb to about 2017). Library generation was performed with the immunoSEQ multiplex PCR assay. The multiplex PCR relied on a mix of 60 forward primers for TCR Vbeta segments and 13 reverse primers for TCR Jbeta segments. TCRdb took over this immuneACCESS table, retaining in-frame rearrangements with V and J assigned. Such tables are incomplete; in checked studies, under half of the missing clones stem from an unresolved V gene, and the remainder is unexplained. The sample has 100,000 to 120,000 clones on record, more than 75% of them singletons. The ten largest clones represent approximately 1.8% of the sample. The material sequenced was PBMCs. The receptors come from a man in his forties in good health and CMV-seronegative.

This chain links TRBV6-5 with TRBJ1-6; D gene ambiguous. The germline gives CDR1 MNHEY, CDR2 SVGAGI. The CDR3 totals 15 residues. Trimming took off 6 bases at V and 5 bases at J, with 14 bases between the two ends. CDR3 region: CASRPRAGNNSPLHF. Here the CDR3 DNA reads TGTGCCAGCAGACCCCGGGCCGGGAATAATTCACCCCTCCACTTT.

The J gene is TRBJ2-3, the V gene TRBV29-1; D is ambiguous. The length of the CDR3 is 11 residues. Germline values: CDR1 SQVTM, CDR2 ANQGSEA. Trimming removed 7 bases at V and 3 bases at J, with 8 bases between. The CDR3 loop reads CSAQFTDTQYF. CDR3 DNA sequence: TGCAGCGCCCAATTTACAGATACGCAGTATTTT.

This clone was counted between two and nine times. The chain is built from TRBV2 and TRBJ1-2, with D maybe TRBD1 (5 bases). The CDR3 has 13 amino acids. CDR1 and CDR2 (germline): SNHLY, FYNNEI. Trimming took 2 bases from V and 4 from J, leaving 8 bases between them. The CDR3 nucleotides are TGTGCCAGCAGTGAAACAGGTTCCTATGGCTACACCTTC. This translates into CASSETGSYGYTF.

The chain couples TRBV30 to TRBJ1-2, with 9 positions matching TRBD1. Trimming took 3 bases from V and 4 from J; bases not matched to a gene: 9. CDR3 length: 15 amino acids. Germline V CDR1 and CDR2: GTSNPN, SVGIG (reference sequence). In DNA form, the CDR3 reads TGTGCCTGGAGGAGGGACAGGGAAATTTTCTATGGCTACACCTTC. The encoded protein is CAWRRDREIFYGYTF.

The rearrangement uses TRBV28 and TRBJ2-5; TRBD1 agrees at 7 bases. V dropped 1 base and J dropped 3; count of bases not matched to a gene: 5. CDR1 and CDR2 from the germline V gene are MDHEN and SYDVKM. The CDR3 covers 15 residues. Here the CDR3 reads CASSLSFTGEETQYF. CDR3 bases: TGTGCCAGCAGTTTATCCTTTACAGGGGAAGAGACCCAGTACTTC. The variable domain in full, with the rest retrieved from reference TRBV28 and TRBJ2-5, is DVKVTQSSRYLVKRTGEKVFLECVQDMDHENMFWYRQDPGLGLRLIYFSYDVKMKEKGDIPEGYSVSREKKERFSLILESASTNQTSMYLCASSLSFTGEETQYFGPGTRLLVL.

This chain connects TRBV6-5 to TRBJ1-5, with D unresolved. The CDR3 length is 14 residues. Trimming shortened V by 0 bases and J by 9 bases, and 12 bases separated the two germline ends. The germline gives CDR1 MNHEY, CDR2 SVGAGI. Written as DNA, the CDR3 is TGTGCCAGCAGTTACTCAATAGGAGGTGGGCCCCAGCATTTT. This codes for CASSYSIGGGPQHF.

The V and J genes are TRBV5-6 and TRBJ1-5; D possibly corresponds to TRBD1 (6 bases). Trimming took off 3 bases at V and 2 bases at J, with 15 bases between the two ends. The CDR3 contains 16 residues. Germline assignment: CDR1 SGHDT and CDR2 YYEEEE. In DNA, the CDR3 is TGTGCCAGCAGCTCGTTAACAGGGTTCGGCAATCAGCCCCAGCATTTT. Translating it yields CASSSLTGFGNQPQHF.

V usage is TRBV7-8 and J usage is TRBJ2-5, with 9 bases that match TRBD1. The CDR3 consists of 15 residues. Germline assignment: CDR1 SGHVS and CDR2 FQNEAQ. Trimming removed 5 bases from V and 2 bases from J; junction bases left unmatched: 6. The CDR3 sequence is CASSAGTGYQETQYF. The CDR3 DNA reads TGTGCCAGCAGCGCCGGGACAGGGTATCAAGAGACCCAGTACTTC.

J is TRBJ2-1 and V is TRBV29-1; D might be TRBD2 (6 bases). The V gene lost 4 bases and the J gene lost 5 bases, with 24 bases spanning the gap. The CDR3 is 17 amino acids. Germline values: CDR1 SQVTM, CDR2 ANQGSEA. The CDR3 bases are TGCAGCGTTGGAGCCCGACGGGGGACCGGATCTAACAATGAGCAGTTCTTC. Translating it yields CSVGARRGTGSNNEQFF.

This chain links TRBV6-1 with TRBJ2-2, with D hard to call. The CDR3 is made up of 15 amino acids. Trimming stripped 4 bases from V and 2 bases from J, with 11 bases between. Germline lookup yields CDR1 MNHNS and CDR2 SASEGT. This CDR3 is CASSVQILNTGELFF. CDR3 sequence (DNA): TGTGCCAGCAGTGTACAGATACTTAACACCGGGGAGCTGTTTTTT.

V and J are TRBV5-4 and TRBJ1-3, with D possibly TRBD1 on 5 matching bases. The CDR3 runs to 15 residues. From germline, CDR1 is SGHNT and CDR2 YYREEE (reference sequence). The V and J ends lost 4 bases and 2 bases respectively, with 13 bases between them. The CDR3 region is CASSGGMGAGNTIYF. As DNA, the CDR3 is TGTGCCAGCAGCGGAGGGATGGGGGCTGGAAACACCATATATTTT.

The chain couples TRBV4-1 to TRBJ1-1; TRBD1 agrees at 11 bases. Germline trimming cut 5 bases from V and 4 bases from J; bases unmatched to any gene: 12. CDR1 MGHRA and CDR2 YSYEKL come from the germline V gene. This CDR3 comprises 17 residues. The CDR3, as DNA: TGCGCCAGCAGCTATCTATTGGGGACAGGGGGTGTCACTGAAGCTTTCTTT. This gives the protein CASSYLLGTGGVTEAFF.

V is TRBV28 and J is TRBJ1-2; maybe TRBD1 (5 bases). Germline V gene lookup returns CDR1 MDHEN and CDR2 SYDVKM. V was shortened by 1 base and J by 2 bases, with 23 bases between the two germline ends. The CDR3 contains 19 residues. The CDR3 here is CASSLYPSGSLFLNYGYTF. The CDR3 coding sequence is TGTGCCAGCAGTTTATACCCCTCAGGGTCCCTCTTCTTAAACTATGGCTACACCTTC.

V gene TRBV5-1 combines with J gene TRBJ1-2, with 9 nucleotides matching TRBD1. The CDR3 sequence is 13 residues long. Germline CDR1 is SGHRS and CDR2 is YFSETQ. V shed 0 bases and J 8 bases; nucleotides not matched to a gene: 2. The CDR3 sequence is CASSLGTGEGYTF. DNA for the CDR3: TGCGCCAGCAGCTTGGGGACAGGGGAAGGCTACACCTTC.

This chain uses TRBV29-1 with TRBJ2-5, with TRBD2 as a possible D gene (7 bases). Trimming stripped 6 bases from V and 5 bases from J, with 13 bases between. Germline CDR1 and CDR2: SQVTM and ANQGSEA. This CDR3 is 12 amino acids long. The CDR3: CSVSRGAETQYF. The CDR3 DNA reads as TGCAGCGTCTCCCGGGGGGCGGAGACCCAGTACTTC.

In regard to this clone: Other DNA variants within this sample encode the same CDR3. The V call is TRBV6-5, the J call TRBJ1-1; no definite D call. This CDR3 is 13 amino acids long. The V gene's germline CDR1 is MNHEY and CDR2 SVGAGI. The ends were cut back, 3 bases at V and 1 base at J, with 6 bases in the middle. The DNA of the CDR3 is TGTGCCAGCAGTTATCTCGGGAACACTGAAGCTTTCTTT. It codes for CASSYLGNTEAFF.

This clone has more than one count but fewer than ten. This chain joins TRBV5-6 and TRBJ2-1; TRBD2 is a possible D gene (6 bases). This CDR3 spans 15 amino acids. Germline assignment: CDR1 SGHDT and CDR2 YYEEEE. The V end lost 7 bases, the J end lost 0 bases, and 14 bases lay between the germline ends. The CDR3 sequence is CASGVGRSSYNEQFF. The CDR3 DNA sequence: TGTGCCAGCGGCGTCGGGAGAAGCTCCTACAATGAGCAGTTCTTC.

This chain's CDR3 is CASSLFSGGGPYEQYF. CDR3 DNA: TGCGCCAGCAGCTTGTTCTCAGGCGGGGGGCCCTACGAGCAGTACTTC. V is TRBV5-1 and J is TRBJ2-7, with 8 nucleotides matching TRBD2. Germline CDR1 SGHRS, CDR2 YFSETQ. The CDR3 contains 16 residues. J gave up 2 bases and V 1 base, and 8 bases lay outside the gene matches.

The V and J genes are TRBV5-1 and TRBJ2-1; 7 bases line up with TRBD1. With V trimmed by 1 base and J by 8 bases, 9 bases remained unmatched. CDR3 length: 15 residues. Germline CDR1 SGHRS, CDR2 YFSETQ. The CDR3 loop reads CASSLRGPHRDEQFF. The CDR3 region has the DNA TGCGCCAGCAGCTTGAGGGGGCCTCATAGAGATGAGCAGTTCTTC.

This clone was picked up a small number of times. The chain couples TRBV6-1 to TRBJ2-2; D remains ambiguous. Germline CDR1 reads MNHNS; CDR2 reads SASEGT. V lost 7 bases, J lost 5 bases, and 11 bases lay in between. CDR3 size: 13 residues. This chain's CDR3 is CASTEMVTGELFF. Written as DNA, the CDR3 is TGTGCCAGCACCGAGATGGTTACCGGGGAGCTGTTTTTT.

The DNA of the CDR3 is TGCGCCAGCAGCCCGGGGGGGAGCACAGATACGCAGTATTTT. Translation: CASSPGGSTDTQYF. V usage is TRBV5-1 and J usage is TRBJ2-3; TRBD2 aligns across 8 bases. Germline V gives CDR1 SGHRS, CDR2 YFSETQ. V lost 4 bases to trimming and J lost 0 bases; unmatched junction nucleotides: 1. There are 14 residues in the CDR3. The whole variable domain, filled in from reference TRBV5-1 and TRBJ2-3, reads KAGVTQTPRYLIKTRGQQVTLSCSPISGHRSVSWYQQTPGQGLQFLFEYFSETQRNKGNFPGRFSGRQFSNSRSEMNVSTLELGDSALYLCASSPGGSTDTQYFGPGTRLTVL.

The chain couples TRBV27 to TRBJ1-6; maybe TRBD1 (6 bases). V lost 7 bases, J lost 10 bases, and 17 bases lay in between. The CDR3 sequence is 14 residues long. The V gene's germline CDR1 is MNHEY and CDR2 SMNVEV (reference sequence). The CDR3, as DNA: TGTGCCAGCACTACGGGCAGGGGAAGATCACCCCTCCACTTT. Protein: CASTTGRGRSPLHF.